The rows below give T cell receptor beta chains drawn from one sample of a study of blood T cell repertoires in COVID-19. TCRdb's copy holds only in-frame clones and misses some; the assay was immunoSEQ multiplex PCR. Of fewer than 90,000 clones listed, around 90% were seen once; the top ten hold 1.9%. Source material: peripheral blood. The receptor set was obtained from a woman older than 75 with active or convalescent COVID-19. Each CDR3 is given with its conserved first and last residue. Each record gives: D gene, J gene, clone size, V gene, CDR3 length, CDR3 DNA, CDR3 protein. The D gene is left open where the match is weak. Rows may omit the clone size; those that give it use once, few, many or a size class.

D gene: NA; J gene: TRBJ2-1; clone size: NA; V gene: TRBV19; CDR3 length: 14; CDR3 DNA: TGTGCCAGTATTCGAGGCAGGGGCTACAATGAGCAGTTCTTC; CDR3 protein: CASIRGRGYNEQFF
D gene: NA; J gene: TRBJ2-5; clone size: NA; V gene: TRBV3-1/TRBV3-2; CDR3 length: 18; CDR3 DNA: TGTGCCAGCAGCCAAGATTTGTGGGAGGCGCCGCTCCAAGAGACCCAGTACTTC; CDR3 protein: CASSQDLWEAPLQETQYF
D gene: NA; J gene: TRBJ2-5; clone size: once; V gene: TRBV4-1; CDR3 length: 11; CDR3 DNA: TGCGCCAGCAGCTACGGGGAGACCCAGTACTTC; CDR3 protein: CASSYGETQYF
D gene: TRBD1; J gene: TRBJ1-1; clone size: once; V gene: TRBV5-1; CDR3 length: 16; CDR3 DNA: TGCGCCAGCAGCTCCCCTTCAGGGACAGCGGACACTGAAGCTTTCTTT; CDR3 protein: CASSSPSGTADTEAFF
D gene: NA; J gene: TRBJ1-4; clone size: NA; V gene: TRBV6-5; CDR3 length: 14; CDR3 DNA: TGTGCCAGCTGCGAGGATGCAACTAATGAAAAACTGTTTTTT; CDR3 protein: CASCEDATNEKLFF
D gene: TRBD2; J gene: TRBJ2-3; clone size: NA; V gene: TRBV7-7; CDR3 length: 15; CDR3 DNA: TGTGCCAGCAGCTTTGGCGGGGGAGCAGGGGATACGCAGTATTTT; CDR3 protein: CASSFGGGAGDTQYF
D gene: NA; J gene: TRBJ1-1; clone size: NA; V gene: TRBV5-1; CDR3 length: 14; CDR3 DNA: TGCGCCAGCATCCCTACCTTAGGGAGCACTGAAGCTTTCTTT; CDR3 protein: CASIPTLGSTEAFF
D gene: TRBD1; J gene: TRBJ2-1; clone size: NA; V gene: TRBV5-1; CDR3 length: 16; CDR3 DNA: TGCGCCAGCAGCTTGGGACAGGGTGGCTATGGGTATGAGCAGTTCTTC; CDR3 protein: CASSLGQGGYGYEQFF
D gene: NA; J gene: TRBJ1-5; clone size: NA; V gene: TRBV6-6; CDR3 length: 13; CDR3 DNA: TGTGCCAGCAGTTTCCCAGGGGATCAGCCCCAGCATTTT; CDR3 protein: CASSFPGDQPQHF
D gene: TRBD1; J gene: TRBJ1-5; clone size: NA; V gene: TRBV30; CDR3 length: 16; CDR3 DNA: TGTGCCTGGAGTACAAGACAGGGAGTAAGGAATCAGCCCCAGCATTTT; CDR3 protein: CAWSTRQGVRNQPQHF
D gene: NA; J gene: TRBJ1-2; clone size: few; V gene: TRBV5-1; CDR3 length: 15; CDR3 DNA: TGCGCCAGCAGCTTGGGTGTAGGGGGACGGGATGGCTACACCTTC; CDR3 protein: CASSLGVGGRDGYTF
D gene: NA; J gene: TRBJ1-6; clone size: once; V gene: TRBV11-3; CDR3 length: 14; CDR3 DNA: TGTGCCAGCAGCAGAGGGCAGGAAAATTCACCCCTCCACTTT; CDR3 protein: CASSRGQENSPLHF
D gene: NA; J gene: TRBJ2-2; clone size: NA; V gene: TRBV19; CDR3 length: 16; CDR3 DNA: TGTGCCAGTAGTATGAGGATGGGGCGGAACACCGGGGAGCTGTTTTTT; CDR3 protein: CASSMRMGRNTGELFF
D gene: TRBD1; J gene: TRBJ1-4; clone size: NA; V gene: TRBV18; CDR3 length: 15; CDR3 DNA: TGTGCCAGCTCACCACCGGGACAGGGGTTGGAAAAACTGTTTTTT; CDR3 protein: CASSPPGQGLEKLFF
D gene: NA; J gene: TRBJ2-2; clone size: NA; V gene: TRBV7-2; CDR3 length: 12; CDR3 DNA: TGTGCCAGCACCCCAGGCTGGGGGGAGCTGTTTTTT; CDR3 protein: CASTPGWGELFF
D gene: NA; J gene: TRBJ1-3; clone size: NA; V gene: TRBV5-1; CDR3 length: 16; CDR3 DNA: TGCGCCAGCAGCTTGGACTCTGTAAGCTCTGGAAACACCATATATTTT; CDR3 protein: CASSLDSVSSGNTIYF
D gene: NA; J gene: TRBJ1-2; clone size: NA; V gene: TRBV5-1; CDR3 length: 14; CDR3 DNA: TGCGCCAGCAGCTTGCAGGGCTACAACTATGGCTACACCTTC; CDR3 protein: CASSLQGYNYGYTF
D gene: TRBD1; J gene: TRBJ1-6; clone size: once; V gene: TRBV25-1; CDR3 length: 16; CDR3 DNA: TGTGCCAGCAGTGAATATAGGGCAGGGGGCCGGTCACCCCTCCACTTT; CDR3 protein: CASSEYRAGGRSPLHF
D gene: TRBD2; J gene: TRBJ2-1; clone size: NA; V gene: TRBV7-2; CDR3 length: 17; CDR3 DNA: TGTGCCAGCAGCTTAGGTTTCGGCGGGGGGGACATCAATGAGCAGTTCTTC; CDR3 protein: CASSLGFGGGDINEQFF
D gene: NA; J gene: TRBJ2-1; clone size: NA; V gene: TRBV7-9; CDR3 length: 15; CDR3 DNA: TGTGCCAGCAGCTTAGATCTATTCTCCTACAATGAGCAGTTCTTC; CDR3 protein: CASSLDLFSYNEQFF
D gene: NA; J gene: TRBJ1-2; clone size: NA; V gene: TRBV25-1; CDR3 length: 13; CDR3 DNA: TGTGCCAGCAGTGAGGGCCAGTCCTATGGCTACACCTTC; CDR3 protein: CASSEGQSYGYTF
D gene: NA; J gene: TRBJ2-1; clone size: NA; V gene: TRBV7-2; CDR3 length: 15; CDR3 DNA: TGTGCCAGCAGCCGTAGGCGGGCAACTTACAATGAGCAGTTCTTC; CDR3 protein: CASSRRRATYNEQFF
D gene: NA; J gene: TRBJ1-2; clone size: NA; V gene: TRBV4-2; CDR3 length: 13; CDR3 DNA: TGTGCCAGCAGCCAAGACACTAACTATGGCTACACCTTC; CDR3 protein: CASSQDTNYGYTF
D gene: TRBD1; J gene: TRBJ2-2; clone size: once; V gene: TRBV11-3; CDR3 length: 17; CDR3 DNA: TGTGCCAGCAGCCTACGGGGAGGACAGGGGGCATCCGGGGAGCTGTTTTTT; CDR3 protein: CASSLRGGQGASGELFF
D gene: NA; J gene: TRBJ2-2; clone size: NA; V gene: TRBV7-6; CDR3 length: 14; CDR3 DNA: TGTGCCAGCTCTGCCCTAGTGAACACCGGGGAGCTGTTTTTT; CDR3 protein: CASSALVNTGELFF
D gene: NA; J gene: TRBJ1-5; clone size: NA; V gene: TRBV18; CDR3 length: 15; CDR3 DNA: TGTGCCAGCTCACCAACTGGGGCCGGCCCTCAGCCCCAGCATTTT; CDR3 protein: CASSPTGAGPQPQHF
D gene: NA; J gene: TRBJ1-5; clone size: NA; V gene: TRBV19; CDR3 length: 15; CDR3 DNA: TGTGCCAGTAGCCCCTTAGGCAGGGCCAATCAGCCCCAGCATTTT; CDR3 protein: CASSPLGRANQPQHF
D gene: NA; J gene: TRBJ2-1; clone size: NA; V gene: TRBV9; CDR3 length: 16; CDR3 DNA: TGTGCCAGCAGCCCCCGGCCCCGTGACTCCAACAATGAGCAGTTCTTC; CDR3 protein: CASSPRPRDSNNEQFF
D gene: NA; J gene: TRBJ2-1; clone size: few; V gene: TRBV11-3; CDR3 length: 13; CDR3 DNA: TGTGCCAGCAGCCACGACAGAATCCAAGGGCAGTTCTTC; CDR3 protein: CASSHDRIQGQFF
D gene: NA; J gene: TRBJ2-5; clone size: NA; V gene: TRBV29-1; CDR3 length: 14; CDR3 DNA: TGCAGCGTTGAAGATACGGGTACACGGGAGACCCAGTACTTC; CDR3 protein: CSVEDTGTRETQYF
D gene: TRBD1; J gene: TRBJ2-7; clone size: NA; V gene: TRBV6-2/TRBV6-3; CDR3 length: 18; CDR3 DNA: TGTGCCAGCAGCTGGGACAGGGGGATTTTCGTTAACCGCTACGAGCAGTACTTC; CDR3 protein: CASSWDRGIFVNRYEQYF
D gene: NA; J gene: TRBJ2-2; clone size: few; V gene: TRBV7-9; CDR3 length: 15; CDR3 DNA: TGTGCCAGCAGCTTTACTAGCCCGAACACCGGGGAGCTGTTTTTT; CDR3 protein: CASSFTSPNTGELFF
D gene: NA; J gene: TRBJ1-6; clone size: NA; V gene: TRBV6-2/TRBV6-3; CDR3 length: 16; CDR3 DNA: TGTGCCAGCAGTTACGGCGACAACTCCTATAATTCACCCCTCCACTTT; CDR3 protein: CASSYGDNSYNSPLHF
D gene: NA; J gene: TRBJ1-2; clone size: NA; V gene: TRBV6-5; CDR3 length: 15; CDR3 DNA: TGTGCCAGCAGCAGACTCAGGGGCGGATCAAATGGCTACACCTTC; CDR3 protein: CASSRLRGGSNGYTF
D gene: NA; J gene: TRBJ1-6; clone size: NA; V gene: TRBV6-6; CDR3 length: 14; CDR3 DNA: TGTGCCAGCAGTTACAGGGGCTACAATTCACCCCTCCACTTT; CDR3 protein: CASSYRGYNSPLHF
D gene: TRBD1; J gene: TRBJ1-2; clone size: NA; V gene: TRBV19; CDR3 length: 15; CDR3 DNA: TGTGCCAGTACCCCGACAGGGGACGGTAACTATGGCTACACCTTC; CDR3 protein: CASTPTGDGNYGYTF
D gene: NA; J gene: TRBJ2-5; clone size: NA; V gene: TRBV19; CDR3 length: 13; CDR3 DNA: TGTGCCAGTAGTATTCGGGGGCAAGAGACCCAGTACTTC; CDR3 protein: CASSIRGQETQYF
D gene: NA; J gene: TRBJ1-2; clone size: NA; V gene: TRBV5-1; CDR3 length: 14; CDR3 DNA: TGCGCCAGCAGCTCTTCCGGGGGAGGACTTGGCTACACCTTC; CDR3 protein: CASSSSGGGLGYTF
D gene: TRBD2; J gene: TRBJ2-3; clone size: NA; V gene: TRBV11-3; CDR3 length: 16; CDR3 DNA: TGTGCCAGCAGCTTGGGACTAGCGGATGGAACAGATACGCAGTATTTT; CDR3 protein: CASSLGLADGTDTQYF
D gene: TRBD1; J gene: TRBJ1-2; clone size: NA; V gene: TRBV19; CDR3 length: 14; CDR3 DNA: TGTGCCAGTAGTATCGGACAGGGAAACTATGGCTACACCTTC; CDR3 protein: CASSIGQGNYGYTF
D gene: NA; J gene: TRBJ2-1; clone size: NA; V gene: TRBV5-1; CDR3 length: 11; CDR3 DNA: TGCGCCAGCACGCGGGGTAATGAGCAGTTCTTC; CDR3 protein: CASTRGNEQFF